This passage covers 10 T cell receptor beta chains from one sample sequenced in a study of response to subunit inactivated influenza vaccine. TCRdb re-derived calls from the RT-PCR reads in MiXCR, one entry per CDR3 protein. The sample includes about 830,000 distinct CDR3 sequences, less than 20% of them seen just once. Sequencing was performed on PBMCs from blood, taken approximately 5 days after vaccination. The receptors shown here come from a middle-aged man who received an inactivated influenza vaccine.

This clonotype was seen more than once but under ten times. V usage is TRBV5-6 and J usage is TRBJ2-7, with 8 bases identical to TRBD1. The V gene end was trimmed by 4 bases and the J gene end by 9 bases; junction bases not matched to a gene: 6. Looked up from germline, CDR1 is SGHDT and CDR2 is YYEEEE. The CDR3 has 12 amino acids. This chain's CDR3 is CASSQGASRQYF. In nucleotides, the CDR3 is TGTGCCAGCAGCCAGGGGGCTTCGAGGCAGTACTTC.

This clonotype has ten or more counts. V gene TRBV5-1 combines with J gene TRBJ2-3; D may be TRBD2 (6 bases). Trimming shortened V by 1 base and J by 2 bases, and 11 bases separated the two germline ends. Germline V gene data show CDR1 as SGHRS and CDR2 as YFSETQ. This CDR3 has 15 amino acids. The CDR3 coding sequence is TGCGCCAGCAGCTTGTCGGCGGGATCCACAGATACGCAGTATTTT. Its translation: CASSLSAGSTDTQYF. The full variable domain, in which reference TRBV5-1 and TRBJ2-3 provide the parts outside the CDR3, is KAGVTQTPRYLIKTRGQQVTLSCSPISGHRSVSWYQQTPGQGLQFLFEYFSETQRNKGNFPGRFSGRQFSNSRSEMNVSTLELGDSALYLCASSLSAGSTDTQYFGPGTRLTVL.

This rearrangement joins TRBV10-3 to TRBJ2-3, with D tentatively TRBD2 (5 bases). The CDR3 contains 14 residues. V was trimmed by 6 bases and J by 2 bases, leaving 12 bases between them. The germline V gene has CDR1 ENHRY and CDR2 SYGVKD. The CDR3 region has the DNA TGTGCCATCAGGGGCGGGTTATACACAGATACGCAGTATTTT. Translation: CAIRGGLYTDTQYF.

This clonotype was seen repeatedly, ten times or more. The chain uses TRBV10-3 and TRBJ2-6; D is uncertain. Germline lookup yields CDR1 ENHRY and CDR2 SYGVKD. The CDR3 totals 14 residues. V was clipped by 4 bases and J by 0 bases, with 4 bases between them. Here the CDR3 DNA reads TGTGCCATCAGTGGGGACTCTGGGGCCAACGTCCTGACTTTC. Its translation is CAISGDSGANVLTF.

The rearrangement links TRBV27 to TRBJ1-2; D is unresolved. Germline values: CDR1 MNHEY, CDR2 SMNVEV (reference sequence). The CDR3 loop spans 14 amino acids. The germline V and J ends were trimmed by 5 bases and 7 bases, with 17 bases remaining between them. The CDR3 DNA reads TGTGCCAGCAGTACAGCCGGCTTCGATGTTGGCTACACCTTC. Its translation is CASSTAGFDVGYTF.

CDR3 sequence reads: CASSYLGQVLSSYNEQFF. The CDR3 region has the DNA TGTGCCAGCAGTTACCTGGGACAGGTCCTGAGCTCCTACAATGAGCAGTTCTTC. The rearrangement links TRBV6-2 or TRBV6-3 to TRBJ2-1; 8 positions match TRBD1. There are 18 residues in the CDR3. J was trimmed by 0 bases and V by 2 bases; bases with no gene match: 9. CDR1 is MNHEY and CDR2 is SVGEGT in the germline V gene.

The chain employs TRBV12-3 or TRBV12-4 and TRBJ2-2, with 10 bases matching TRBD2. V lost 6 bases, J lost 4 bases, and 8 bases stayed unmatched. The CDR3 sequence is 16 residues long. This chain's CDR3 is CASSTLAGVTTGELFF. The CDR3 nucleotides are TGTGCCAGCAGCACCCTAGCGGGGGTTACCACCGGGGAGCTGTTTTTT.

V gene TRBV6-5 combines with J gene TRBJ2-4, with TRBD2 as a possible D gene (5 bases). This CDR3 has 16 residues. Germline CDR1 reads MNHEY; CDR2 reads SVGAGI. Trimming shortened V by 4 bases and J by 4 bases, and 17 bases separated the two germline ends. DNA for the CDR3: TGTGCCAGCAGTTCTTTCTTGGGAGCTAGGAAAAACATTCAGTACTTC. This translates into CASSSFLGARKNIQYF.

This clonotype was observed a few times. The chain is built from TRBV28 and TRBJ2-7; D remains ambiguous. The CDR3 length is 13 residues. V dropped 9 bases and J dropped 1 base, with 13 bases sitting between them. In germline, CDR1 is MDHEN, CDR2 SYDVKM. CDR3 bases: TGTGCCAGTCGGGCGGACCGATCCTACGAGCAGTACTTC. Its protein is CASRADRSYEQYF.

As concerns this clonotype: The germline gene is not matched at one end of the junction; a read error may be the cause. The V call is TRBV24-1, the J call TRBJ2-7, with 12 bases lining up with TRBD1. There are 15 residues in the CDR3. In germline, CDR1 is KGHDR, CDR2 SFDVKD. As DNA, the CDR3 is TGTGCCACCAGTGATCCCGGGACAGGGGGCCCCATTTTGAACTTC. Translation: CATSDPGTGGPILNF.